This T cell receptor beta chain comes out of a study of T cells in Graves' hyperthyroidism and ophthalmopathy (dated by TCRdb to between 2019 and 2020). Notes on the research overall: TCR V-J signatures able to tell the groups apart were searched for in a discovery cohort of 90 to 100 patients, of whom over 40 had Graves' ophthalmopathy and around 57 had stable Graves' hyperthyroidism. The study also compared thyroid tissue and blood T-cell repertoires from more than five Graves' hyperthyroidism patients. The paper reports TCR Vbeta CDR3 sequencing of roughly 140 peripheral blood samples: around 41 ophthalmopathy, fewer than 80 hyperthyroidism and roughly 17 progressor patients. An independent validation cohort of around 20 hyperthyroidism patients and some 15 patients who later progressed to ophthalmopathy tested prospective prediction of ophthalmopathy. Once sampling was done, hyperthyroidism patients were given methimazole at a starting dose of 30 mg daily, whereas ophthalmopathy patients were given high-dose intravenous methylprednisolone. For training and testing, the roughly 100 patients in the discovery cohort were randomly divided in a 7:3 ratio. Results and caveats for the whole study, not just this receptor: A model built on a 13 V-J signature distinguished ophthalmopathy from stable hyperthyroidism, reaching over 85% sensitivity and about 81% specificity in cross-validation and 80%/75% in testing. In validation, the model predicted progression to ophthalmopathy a median of roughly 6.5 months before onset, with roughly 70% sensitivity and nearly 75% specificity. Most expanded thyroid clonotypes (frequency above 0.001) were also detected in blood, a finding suggesting that blood repertoires may reflect thyroid immune responses. No statistical method was used to fix the sample size in advance, and group allocation was not hidden from the investigators.

This clonotype was observed at least ten times. Its antigen is not yet known. No per-base quality is available; no much larger clone lies one base away. Stable Graves' hyperthyroidism was defined as no progression to ophthalmopathy during 18 months of follow-up. The hyperthyroidism patients were between 18 and 65 years old and newly diagnosed, with a disease duration of less than 2 months. Patients with uncontrolled infections, other autoimmune diseases, pregnancy or lactation were excluded. Diagnoses relied on clinical symptoms, serum thyroxine and TRAb, thyroid ultrasound and orbital computed tomography. Total RNA was extracted with Trizol reagent, and quality was checked on an Agilent 2100 Bioanalyzer. The CDR3 covers 14 residues, taking in both the cysteine and the phenylalanine. The DNA shown is the 42-base CDR3, in frame from base 1. The V end gives up 4 bases and the J end 2 bases, leaving 4 bases in the junction not matched to a gene. The CDR1 and CDR2 encoded by the germline V gene are SGHAT and FQNNGV.

Amplification of TCR beta CDR3 regions was carried out from RNA transcripts. A first-round RT-PCR of the TCR CDR3 used the HTBI primer set with the Qiagen OneStep RT-PCR kit. The libraries were constructed in a second round of multiplex PCR and then size-selected and purified. The libraries were sequenced on an Illumina HiSeq2000 using paired-end 100 bp reads. On the authors' methods: SOAPnuke was used to process the raw data, throwing out any read that contained adapters or uncalled bases, had a mean Phred below 15, or lacked an exact constant-primer or identifier match. COPE v1.2.5 was used to merge high-quality paired reads, and clonotypes were defined as unique nucleotide sequences. MiTCR v1.1 was used to align the clonotypes against IMGT TRBV, TRBD and TRBJ reference segments. Only V-J combinations with frequency above 0.0001, covering about 99% of repertoires, were analysed. The TCS score was defined as the ratio of F50 (clonal expansion) to E x V (chaos), calculated using BLOSUM62-based TCRdist between CDR3 peptides within each V-J. Welch's t-statistics and random forest reduced 500 to 650 V-J features to some 14, which were used in a naive Bayes classifier (R e1071). Thyroid-blood repertoire similarity was quantified with the Morisita-Horn index. TCRdb reprocessing: public reads trimmed at Q25 with fastp, clones called with MiXCR, in-frame beta chains kept. Entries that share a CDR3 protein sequence are merged under the most common genes and DNA. It is TCRdb's table, rather than the study itself, that gives the V and J calls and clone size. Recorded for this sample are some 50,000 distinct CDR3 sequences; roughly 50% of them occurred a single time. The biggest ten clones account for under 35% of the sample.

The chain employs TRBV11-2 and TRBJ2-7, with 8 central nucleotides matching TRBD2. Sequencing was carried out using peripheral blood or thyroid tissue (not recorded which). This clonotype originated in a man aged 18 to 29 with Graves' hyperthyroidism. The encoded CDR3 is CASSYAGGAYEQYF. The nucleotides are TGTGCCAGCAGCTACGCCGGGGGGGCCTACGAGCAGTACTTC.